Sequencing of this TCR beta chain was carried out in a study of T cells after posttransplantation cyclophosphamide. Study-level findings and limits: Later post-transplant blood repertoires were often dominated by donor CD8+ memory clones. Tissue-infiltrating T cells from skin or gut overlapped little with blood T cells. TRB clonality was highly associated with recipient CMV seropositivity and reactivation.

The method was immunoSEQ multiplex PCR; TCRdb's version includes in-frame clones alone and lacks a portion of them. The sample lists about 32,000 clones, 70% to 90% occurring once. The germline V gene encodes CDR1 SGHRS and CDR2 YFSETQ. Between the trimmed V and J ends, which lost 0 bases and 2 bases, there was a span of 8 bases. The CDR3 extends over 14 amino acids. This clone was seen once. Its specificity is unknown. Other nucleotide sequences from this sample produce the same CDR3. This rearrangement joins TRBV5-1 to TRBJ1-1; D ambiguous. The sample consisted of PBMCs. The clonotype originates from a woman aged 40 to 50 with a blood cancer, CMV-positive, and with a related stem cell donor. In nucleotides, the CDR3 is TGCGCCAGCAGCTTGGGTCAGGCAAACACTGAAGCTTTCTTT. Its protein product is CASSLGQANTEAFF. Supplemented by reference TRBV5-1 and TRBJ1-1, the full variable domain reads KAGVTQTPRYLIKTRGQQVTLSCSPISGHRSVSWYQQTPGQGLQFLFEYFSETQRNKGNFPGRFSGRQFSNSRSEMNVSTLELGDSALYLCASSLGQANTEAFFGQGTRLTVV.